Following are 20 T cell receptor beta chains from one sample sequenced in a study of identical twins. TCRdb recomputed calls from the 5' RACE reads with MiXCR, one row per CDR3 protein. The table shows fewer than 900,000 distinct CDR3 sequences, with roughly 20% occurring only once. The sample also formed part of further work on T cells expressing NK-cell markers.

Specimen: PBMCs. The receptors shown here come from a young woman in good health.

The gene calls are TRBV20-1 and TRBJ2-7; no clear D gene. Deletions cut 4 bases from V and 2 bases from J, with 9 bases between. Germline loops: CDR1 DFQATT, CDR2 SNEGSKA (reference sequence). The CDR3 is 12 residues long. This CDR3 reads CSATGTTYEQYF. CDR3 nucleotide sequence: TGCAGTGCTACGGGCACAACCTACGAGCAGTACTTC.

This clonotype was picked up a small number of times. V is TRBV13 and J is TRBJ2-1; TRBD2 aligns across 7 bases. The CDR3 contains 16 residues. Per the germline V gene, CDR1 is PRHDT and CDR2 is FYEKMQ (reference sequence). V lost 2 bases and J lost 8; bases outside the gene matches: 12. The CDR3 is CASSLWETSWGDEQFF. In nucleotides, the CDR3 is TGTGCCAGCAGCTTATGGGAGACTAGCTGGGGGGATGAGCAGTTCTTC.

This rearrangement joins TRBV4-2 to TRBJ2-2; D remains ambiguous. This CDR3 comprises 13 residues. The V end lost 3 bases, the J end lost 6 bases, and 8 bases lay between the germline ends. Germline CDR1 reads LGHNA; CDR2 reads YNFKEQ. The CDR3 DNA reads TGTGCCAGCAGCCACCGACACGCCGGGGAGCTGTTTTTT. It yields the protein CASSHRHAGELFF.

This clonotype was counted only a few times. This chain uses TRBV10-2 with TRBJ1-6; no clear D. The length of the CDR3 is 13 residues. Trimming removed 6 bases at V and 8 bases at J, with 11 bases between. CDR1 is WSHSY and CDR2 is SAAADI in the germline V gene. Here the CDR3 reads CASRRADYSPLHF. CDR3 DNA: TGCGCCAGCAGGCGGGCAGACTATTCACCCCTCCACTTT.

The J gene is TRBJ2-1, the V gene TRBV7-9; D gene uncertain. Germline values: CDR1 SEHNR, CDR2 FQNEAQ (reference sequence). V lost 5 bases, J lost 4 bases, and 18 bases lay in between. The CDR3 is 16 residues long. For the CDR3, the DNA is TGTGCCAGCAGCCATCGAATGGTTGGCGAATACAATGAGCAGTTCTTC. Protein product: CASSHRMVGEYNEQFF.

This clonotype has only a few counts. This chain joins TRBV4-3 and TRBJ1-2; D remains ambiguous. Germline CDR1 and CDR2: LGHNA and YSLEER. There are 15 residues in the CDR3. V shed 0 bases and J shed 3 bases, with 11 bases lying between them. The CDR3 protein is CASSQDSAAYYGYTF. Written as DNA, the CDR3 is TGCGCCAGCAGCCAAGATTCGGCAGCTTACTATGGCTACACCTTC.

The table lists this clonotype with a few counts. The chain links TRBV15 to TRBJ1-6, with 9 bases that match TRBD1. CDR1 and CDR2 (germline): LNHNV, YYDKDF (reference sequence). The CDR3 covers 14 residues. The J segment lost 9 bases and the V segment lost 6 bases, leaving 6 bases of the junction unmatched. CDR3 loop: CATRRGQGVSPLHF. Written as DNA, the CDR3 is TGTGCCACCAGGAGGGGACAGGGTGTTTCACCCCTCCACTTT.

This clonotype was detected a few times. This chain uses TRBV12-3 or TRBV12-4 with TRBJ2-1; TRBD2 matches 7 bases. This CDR3 is 15 amino acids long. With V trimmed by 4 bases and J by 4 bases, 7 bases remained unmatched. CDR3 amino acids: CASSSASGTYNEQFF. The CDR3 DNA reads as TGTGCCAGCAGTTCTGCTAGCGGAACTTACAATGAGCAGTTCTTC.

J is TRBJ1-1 and V is TRBV5-1; D might be TRBD1 (5 bases). The V gene's germline CDR1 is SGHRS and CDR2 YFSETQ. Trimming cost V 1 base and J 7 bases, with 17 bases left between them. This CDR3 comprises 15 residues. CDR3 bases: TGCGCCAGCAGCTTGCTGTTGGCAGCCCAGGGTGAAGCTTTCTTT. Translating gives CASSLLLAAQGEAFF.

The chain has TRBV12-3 or TRBV12-4 and TRBJ2-7; 11 bases match TRBD1. The V and J ends lost 5 bases and 7 bases, in that order; junction bases with no gene match: 10. The CDR3 is made up of 15 amino acids. CDR3 coding DNA: TGTGCCAGCAGTCAAACCGGGACAGGGGGGAAGGAGCAGTACTTC. This translates into CASSQTGTGGKEQYF.

About this clonotype itself: At one end, the junction sequence differs from germline, possibly due to a read error. The chain recombines TRBV2 with TRBJ2-2; TRBD1 is a possible D gene (6 bases). This CDR3 region has 15 residues. Looked up from germline, CDR1 is SNHLY and CDR2 is FYNNEI. CDR3 loop: CASSETGRNAGELFF. The CDR3 coding sequence is TGTGCCAGCAGTGAGACAGGACGGAACGCCGGGGAGCTGTTTTTT.

This sequence joins TRBV6-1 and TRBJ1-6; TRBD1 might be the D (5 bases). The V end lost 3 bases, the J end lost 3 bases, and 9 bases lay between the germline ends. Germline V gene data show CDR1 as MNHNS and CDR2 as SASEGT. The CDR3 sequence is 15 residues long. CDR3 region: CASSEGGLYNSPLHF. CDR3 coding DNA: TGTGCCAGCAGTGAGGGGGGTCTCTATAATTCACCCCTCCACTTT.

There are a few counts of this clonotype. The CDR3 sequence is CASTQWPQPQHF. CDR3 nucleotide sequence: TGTGCCAGCACTCAATGGCCCCAGCCCCAGCATTTT. The chain is built from TRBV12-3 or TRBV12-4 and TRBJ1-5; no firm D call. This CDR3 has 12 amino acids. V was pared by 7 bases and J by 7 bases, with 11 bases between.

This clonotype was counted a few times. CDR3 sequence (DNA): TGCGCCAGCAGTGAGTCCGGGAATTCACCCCTCCACTTT. Amino acid sequence: CASSESGNSPLHF. The J gene is TRBJ1-6, the V gene TRBV10-1; no clear D. CDR1 is WNHNN and CDR2 is SYGVQD in the germline V gene (reference sequence). The CDR3 runs 13 residues. Trimming cost V 0 bases and J 7 bases, with 4 bases left between them.

This clonotype was recorded a few times. This chain connects TRBV6-2 or TRBV6-3 to TRBJ2-7; D is possibly TRBD1 (6 bases). In germline, CDR1 is MNHEY, CDR2 SVGEGT. The CDR3 totals 17 residues. Trimming took off 2 bases at V and 1 base at J, with 18 bases between the two ends. The CDR3 is CASSYRGHRVASYEQYF. Written as DNA, the CDR3 is TGTGCCAGCAGTTACCGGGGACACCGGGTTGCATCCTACGAGCAGTACTTC.

This clonotype was seen a handful of times. This sequence joins TRBV6-1 and TRBJ2-7; D call uncertain. The CDR3 runs to 14 residues. Germline V lookup: CDR1 MNHNS, CDR2 SASEGT. The ends were cut back, 5 bases at V and 0 bases at J, with 11 bases in the middle. The CDR3 sequence: CASSPQADSYEQYF. Here the CDR3 DNA reads TGTGCCAGCAGTCCGCAGGCGGACTCCTACGAGCAGTACTTC.

The chain links TRBV12-3 or TRBV12-4 to TRBJ1-2, with a weak D call TRBD1 (5 bases). Trimming took 8 bases from V and 3 from J, leaving 10 bases between them. The CDR3 contains 12 residues. The CDR3 here is CASWGSYYGYTF. The CDR3 nucleotides are TGTGCCAGCTGGGGCAGCTACTATGGCTACACCTTC.

The rearrangement links TRBV9 to TRBJ2-3; TRBD2 might be the D (6 bases). Trimming stripped 0 bases from V and 4 bases from J, with 9 bases between. Germline lookup yields CDR1 SGDLS and CDR2 YYNGEE. The CDR3 covers 14 residues. The CDR3 loop reads CASSVVGEADTQYF. CDR3 coding DNA: TGTGCCAGCAGCGTAGTGGGGGAGGCAGATACGCAGTATTTT.

CDR3 coding DNA: TGTGCCAGTTTTTACAGGGCTACCTTTTCCTACGAGCAGTACTTC. Its translation is CASFYRATFSYEQYF. The rearrangement links TRBV6-1 to TRBJ2-7; D perhaps matches TRBD1 (6 bases). V shed 9 bases and J shed 1 base, with 19 bases lying between them. CDR3 length equals 15 residues. The V gene's germline CDR1 is MNHNS and CDR2 SASEGT.

CDR3 coding DNA: TGTGCCAGCTCGGACGTGAACCAGCCCCAGCATTTT. Translation gives CASSDVNQPQHF. The chain is built from TRBV18 and TRBJ1-5; the D is unclear. This CDR3 comprises 12 residues. Germline V gene sequence: CDR1 KGHSH, CDR2 LQKENI. V was shortened by 6 bases and J by 7 bases, with 10 bases between the two germline ends.